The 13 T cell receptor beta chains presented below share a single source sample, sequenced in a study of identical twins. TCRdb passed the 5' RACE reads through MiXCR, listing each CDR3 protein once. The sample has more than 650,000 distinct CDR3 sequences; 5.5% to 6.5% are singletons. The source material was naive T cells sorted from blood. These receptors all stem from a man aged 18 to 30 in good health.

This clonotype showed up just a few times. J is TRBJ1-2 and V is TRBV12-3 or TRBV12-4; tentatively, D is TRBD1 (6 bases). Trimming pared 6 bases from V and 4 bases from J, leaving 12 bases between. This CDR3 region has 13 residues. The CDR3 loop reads CASSRTEVYGYTF. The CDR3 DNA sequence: TGTGCCAGCAGCCGGACAGAGGTCTATGGCTACACCTTC.

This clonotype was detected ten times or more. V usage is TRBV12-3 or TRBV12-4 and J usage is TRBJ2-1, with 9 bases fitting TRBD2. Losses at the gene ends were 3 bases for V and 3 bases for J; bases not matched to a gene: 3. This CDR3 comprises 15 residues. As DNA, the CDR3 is TGTGCCAGCAGTTTTGCGGGAGGGAACTACAATGAGCAGTTCTTC. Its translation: CASSFAGGNYNEQFF.

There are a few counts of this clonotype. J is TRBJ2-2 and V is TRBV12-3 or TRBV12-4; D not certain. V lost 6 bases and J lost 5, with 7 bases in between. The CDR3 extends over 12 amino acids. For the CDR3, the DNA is TGTGCCAGCAGGGCCAGGACCGGGGAGCTGTTTTTT. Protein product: CASRARTGELFF.

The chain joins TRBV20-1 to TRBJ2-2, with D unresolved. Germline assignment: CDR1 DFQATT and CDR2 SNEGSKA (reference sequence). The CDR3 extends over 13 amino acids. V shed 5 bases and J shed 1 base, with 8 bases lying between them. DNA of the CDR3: TGCAGTGCTCAGAAGGGGAACACCGGGGAGCTGTTTTTT. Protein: CSAQKGNTGELFF.

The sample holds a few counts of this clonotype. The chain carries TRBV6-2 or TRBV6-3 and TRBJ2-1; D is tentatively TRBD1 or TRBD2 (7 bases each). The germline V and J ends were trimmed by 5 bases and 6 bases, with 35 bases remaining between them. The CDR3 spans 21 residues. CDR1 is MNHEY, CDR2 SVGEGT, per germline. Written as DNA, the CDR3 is TGTGCCAGCAGTCCTAAAGGGGAGGGAAAGGGGGCCCGTTTTGCGAGCAATGAGCAGTTCTTC. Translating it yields CASSPKGEGKGARFASNEQFF.

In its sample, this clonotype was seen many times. CDR3 sequence: CASSFLPGGGSYNSPLHF. The CDR3 DNA sequence: TGTGCCAGCAGTTTTCTACCAGGGGGTGGTTCCTATAATTCACCCCTCCACTTT. V is TRBV28 and J is TRBJ1-6; 7 bases line up with TRBD1. The V gene end was trimmed by 3 bases and the J gene end by 1 base; junction bases not matched to a gene: 9. This CDR3 comprises 18 residues. Per the germline V gene, CDR1 is MDHEN and CDR2 is SYDVKM.

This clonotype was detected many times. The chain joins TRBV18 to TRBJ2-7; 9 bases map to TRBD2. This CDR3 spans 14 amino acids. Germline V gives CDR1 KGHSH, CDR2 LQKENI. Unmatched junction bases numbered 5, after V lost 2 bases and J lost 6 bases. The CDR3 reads CASSPNAGGSEQYV. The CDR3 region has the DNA TGTGCCAGCTCACCAAATGCGGGAGGGTCCGAGCAGTACGTC.

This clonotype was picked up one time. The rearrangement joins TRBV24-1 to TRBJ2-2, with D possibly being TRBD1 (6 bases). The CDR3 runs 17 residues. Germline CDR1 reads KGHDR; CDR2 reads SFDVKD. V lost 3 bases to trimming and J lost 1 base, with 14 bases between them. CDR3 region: CATSDIPGTRNTGELFF. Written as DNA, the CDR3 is TGTGCCACCAGTGATATCCCCGGGACACGGAACACCGGGGAGCTGTTTTTT.

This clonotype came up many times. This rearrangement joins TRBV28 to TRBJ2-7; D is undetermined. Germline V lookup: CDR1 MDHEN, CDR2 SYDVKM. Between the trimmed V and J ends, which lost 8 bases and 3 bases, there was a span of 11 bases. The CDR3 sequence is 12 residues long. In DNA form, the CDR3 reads TGTGCCAGCCGCGGCGGAATCTACGAGCAGTACTTC. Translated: CASRGGIYEQYF. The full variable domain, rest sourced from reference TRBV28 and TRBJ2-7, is DVKVTQSSRYLVKRTGEKVFLECVQDMDHENMFWYRQDPGLGLRLIYFSYDVKMKEKGDIPEGYSVSREKKERFSLILESASTNQTSMYLCASRGGIYEQYFGPGTRLTVT.

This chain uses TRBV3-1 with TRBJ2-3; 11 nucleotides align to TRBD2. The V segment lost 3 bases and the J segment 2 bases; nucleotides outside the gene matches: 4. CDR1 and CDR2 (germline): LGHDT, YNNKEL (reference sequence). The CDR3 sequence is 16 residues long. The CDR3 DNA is TGTGCCAGCAGCCACGGTAGCGGGAGGGCCACAGATACGCAGTATTTT. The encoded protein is CASSHGSGRATDTQYF.

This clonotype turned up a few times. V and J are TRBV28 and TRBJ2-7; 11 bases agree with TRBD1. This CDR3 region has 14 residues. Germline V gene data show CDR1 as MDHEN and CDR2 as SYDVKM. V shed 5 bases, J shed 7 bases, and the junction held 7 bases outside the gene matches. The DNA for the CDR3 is TGTGCCAGCAGTGCGGGACAGGGGGTGAGAGAGCAGTACTTC. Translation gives CASSAGQGVREQYF.

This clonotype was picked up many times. CDR3 sequence (DNA): TGTGCCAGCACGACACACTCCTACGAGCAGTACTTC. Its protein product is CASTTHSYEQYF. The chain joins TRBV6-2 or TRBV6-3 to TRBJ2-7, with D uncertain. The CDR3 consists of 12 residues. Trimming cost V 7 bases and J 0 bases, with 7 bases left between them. Germline V gene lookup returns CDR1 MNHEY and CDR2 SVGEGT.

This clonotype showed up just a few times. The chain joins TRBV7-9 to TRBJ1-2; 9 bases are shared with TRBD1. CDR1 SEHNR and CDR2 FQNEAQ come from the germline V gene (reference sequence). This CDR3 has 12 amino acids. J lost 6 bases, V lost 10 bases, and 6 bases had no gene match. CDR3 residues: CANVQGADGYTF. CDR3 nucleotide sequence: TGTGCCAACGTACAGGGGGCAGATGGCTACACCTTC.